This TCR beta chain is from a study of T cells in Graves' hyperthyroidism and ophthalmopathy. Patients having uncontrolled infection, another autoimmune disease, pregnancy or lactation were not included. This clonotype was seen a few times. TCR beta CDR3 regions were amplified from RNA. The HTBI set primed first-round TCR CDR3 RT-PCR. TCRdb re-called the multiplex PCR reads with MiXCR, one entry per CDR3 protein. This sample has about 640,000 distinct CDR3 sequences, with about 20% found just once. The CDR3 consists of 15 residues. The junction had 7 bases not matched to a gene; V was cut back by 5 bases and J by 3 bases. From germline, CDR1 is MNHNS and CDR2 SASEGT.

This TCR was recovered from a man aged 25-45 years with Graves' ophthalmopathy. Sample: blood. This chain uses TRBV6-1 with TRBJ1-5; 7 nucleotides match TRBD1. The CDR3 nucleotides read TGTGCCAGCAGTAGCCGACAGGGCGTCAATCAGCCCCAGCATTTT. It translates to CASSSRQGVNQPQHF.